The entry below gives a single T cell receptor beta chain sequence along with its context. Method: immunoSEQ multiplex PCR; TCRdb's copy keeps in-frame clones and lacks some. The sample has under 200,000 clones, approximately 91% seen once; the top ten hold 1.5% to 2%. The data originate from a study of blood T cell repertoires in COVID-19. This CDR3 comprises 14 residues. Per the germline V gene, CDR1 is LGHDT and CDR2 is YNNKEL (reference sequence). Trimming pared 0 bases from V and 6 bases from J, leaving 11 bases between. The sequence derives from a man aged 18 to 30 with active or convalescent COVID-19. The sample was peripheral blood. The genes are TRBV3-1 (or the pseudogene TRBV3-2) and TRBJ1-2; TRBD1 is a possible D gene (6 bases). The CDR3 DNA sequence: TGTGCCAGCAGCCAAGACCCAGGGGTGGATGGCTACACCTTC. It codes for CASSQDPGVDGYTF.